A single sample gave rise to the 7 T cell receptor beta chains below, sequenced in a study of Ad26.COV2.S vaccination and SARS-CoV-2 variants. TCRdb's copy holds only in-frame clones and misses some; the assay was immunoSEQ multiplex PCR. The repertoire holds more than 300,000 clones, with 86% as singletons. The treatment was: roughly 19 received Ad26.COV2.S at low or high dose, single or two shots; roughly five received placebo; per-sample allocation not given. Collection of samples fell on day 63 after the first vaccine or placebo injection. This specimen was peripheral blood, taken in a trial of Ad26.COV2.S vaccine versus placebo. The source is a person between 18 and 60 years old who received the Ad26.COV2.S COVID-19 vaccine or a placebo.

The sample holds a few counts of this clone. CDR3 nucleotide sequence: TGTGCCAGCAGCCGGAGGACTAGCGGGGGGAGGGGCAATGAGCAGTTCTTC. Translated, it gives CASSRRTSGGRGNEQFF. The chain combines TRBV3-1 (or the pseudogene TRBV3-2) with TRBJ2-1; 14 positions match TRBD2. The CDR3 loop spans 17 amino acids. After removal of 4 bases from V and 6 bases from J, the junction contained 8 bases not matched to a gene. Germline CDR1 reads LGHDT; CDR2 reads YNNKEL (reference sequence).

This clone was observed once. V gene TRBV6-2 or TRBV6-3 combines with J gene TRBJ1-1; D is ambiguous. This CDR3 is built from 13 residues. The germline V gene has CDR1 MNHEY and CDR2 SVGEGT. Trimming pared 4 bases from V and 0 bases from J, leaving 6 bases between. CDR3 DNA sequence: TGTGCCAGCAGTTTCATCCTGAACACTGAAGCTTTCTTT. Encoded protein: CASSFILNTEAFF.

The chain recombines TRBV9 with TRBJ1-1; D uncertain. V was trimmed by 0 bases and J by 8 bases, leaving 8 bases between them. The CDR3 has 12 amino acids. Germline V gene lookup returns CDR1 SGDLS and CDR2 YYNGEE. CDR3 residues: CASSVAGGEAFF. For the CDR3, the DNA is TGTGCCAGCAGCGTAGCTGGAGGAGAAGCTTTCTTT.

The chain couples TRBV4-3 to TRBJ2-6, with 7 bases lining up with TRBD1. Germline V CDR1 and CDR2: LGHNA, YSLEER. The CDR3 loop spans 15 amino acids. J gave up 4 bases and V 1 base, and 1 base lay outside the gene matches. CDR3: CASSQAGQGANVLTF. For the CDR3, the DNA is TGCGCCAGCAGCCAAGCGGGACAGGGGGCCAACGTCCTGACTTTC.

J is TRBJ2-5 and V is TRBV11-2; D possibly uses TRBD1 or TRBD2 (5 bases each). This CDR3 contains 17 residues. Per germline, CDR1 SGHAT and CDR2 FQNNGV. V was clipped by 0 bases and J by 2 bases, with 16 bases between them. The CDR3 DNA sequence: TGTGCCAGCAGCTTAGATCCCGGGACGGTTACGCAAGAGACCCAGTACTTC. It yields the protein CASSLDPGTVTQETQYF.

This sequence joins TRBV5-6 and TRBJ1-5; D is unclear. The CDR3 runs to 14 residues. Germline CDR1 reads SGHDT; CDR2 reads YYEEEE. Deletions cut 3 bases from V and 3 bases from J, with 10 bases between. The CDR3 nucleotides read TGTGCCAGCAGCTCCGACCCCGACAATCAGCCCCAGCATTTT. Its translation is CASSSDPDNQPQHF.

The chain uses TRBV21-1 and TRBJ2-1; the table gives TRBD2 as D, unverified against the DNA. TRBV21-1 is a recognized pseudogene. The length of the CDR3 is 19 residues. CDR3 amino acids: CASSKERAGGRDHYNEQFF. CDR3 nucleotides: TGTGCCAGCAGCAAAGAACGAGCGGGGGGACGCGATCATTACAATGAGCAGTTCTTC.